The source of this TCR beta chain is a study of cytomegalovirus exposure and HLA in healthy donors. General study points: One cluster of highly shared sequence variants probably arose as a sequencing artifact. Across HLA loci, a later analysis found differing TCR association rates, with DRB1 most and HLA-C fewest.

A remark on this clone: The target antigen is unknown. The sample holds other DNA sequences that translate to the same CDR3.

The PCR had 60 Vbeta and 13 Jbeta primers. In the source study's methods: Later reanalysis found approximately 80 million unique TCR beta chains, some 10 million of them shared. Only in-frame clones appear in the TCRdb table, and some are missing; sequencing was by immunoSEQ multiplex PCR. The D gene and trimming were derived from the DNA, and the V and J assignments and clone size from that table. The data show under 150,000 clones, around 72% seen once. Each donor was nominally healthy when sampled (though unrecorded immune exposures were likely). This sequence was found in a man aged 50 to 59 in good health and CMV-seropositive. Material for sequencing was PBMCs.

The CDR3 nucleotides are TGCGCCAGCAGCTTTTCGGGGGACCCCACAGATACGCAGTATTTT. Protein: CASSFSGDPTDTQYF. V is TRBV5-1 and J is TRBJ2-3, with D possibly TRBD2 on 6 matching bases. Between the trimmed V and J ends, which lost 2 bases and 2 bases, there was a span of 12 bases. The CDR3 runs 15 residues. Per germline, CDR1 SGHRS and CDR2 YFSETQ.